The sample holds a few counts of the clone carrying this T cell receptor beta chain. Antigen specificity is unknown. These data come from a study of beta chain features in type 1 diabetes. Study information: Nearly 110,000,000 sorted cells were examined across all samples.

The V and J ends lost 3 bases and 0 bases, in that order; junction bases with no gene match: 1. CDR3 length equals 14 residues. Germline V gene data show CDR1 as MGHDK and CDR2 as SYGVNS. Study findings and constraints: Type 1 diabetes patients had TCRB CDR3s that were shorter (moderately but significantly so) in all four CD4+ subsets. Type 1 diabetes patients showed fewer insertions and more deletions at VDJ junctions.

TCRB transcripts that were expressed got sequenced, as all of the isolated RNA had been reverse transcribed. TCRdb keeps only in-frame clones here, not all; method: immunoSEQ multiplex PCR. The table lists some 330,000 clones, over 9.5% of them singletons, with about 0.01% in the top ten. Sequenced material: naive CD4+ T cells from blood. The source of this sequence is a woman under 30 with type 1 diabetes. This rearrangement joins TRBV25-1 to TRBJ1-1; the match to TRBD1 covers 7 bases. The CDR3 DNA is TGTGCCAGCAGTGAGACAGGGATGAACACTGAAGCTTTCTTT. It codes for CASSETGMNTEAFF.